This entry is about one T cell receptor beta chain. This record belongs to a study of blood T cell repertoires in COVID-19. In the original analysis: Counts of nucleated cells, estimated from reference gene primer amplification, were obtained. Clones were sequenced by immunoSEQ multiplex PCR, and TCRdb holds only the in-frame ones, with some missing. The V and J calls and clone size come from that table; D and trimming were worked out from the DNA. The repertoire consists of fewer than 120,000 clones, with nearly 90% occurring once and the leading ten covering 4.5% to 5%. Sequenced material: peripheral blood. The clonotype originates from a human donor in a cohort sampled during active COVID-19.

The CDR3 coding sequence is TGTGCCAGCTCACCATCGGGCAGGGGGGCCCCCTACGAGCAGTACTTC. This translates into CASSPSGRGAPYEQYF. The chain couples TRBV18 to TRBJ2-7; tentative D call: TRBD1 (7 bases). The CDR3 consists of 16 residues. Between the trimmed V and J ends, which lost 2 bases and 2 bases, there was a span of 16 bases. Per germline, CDR1 KGHSH and CDR2 LQKENI.